These 11 T cell receptor beta chains share one sample of origin, sequenced in a study of cytomegalovirus exposure and HLA in healthy donors. Here immunoSEQ multiplex PCR was the method, and the copy in TCRdb shows in-frame clones only, minus some. Among 92,000 or so clones, approximately 96% were seen once, and the ten largest hold roughly 0.78%. Sequenced sample: PBMCs. The receptor set was obtained from a man aged 18 to 30 in good health and CMV-seronegative.

CDR3 DNA sequence: TGTGCCAGCAGCTTGGTCGGGGTTAAGGACTATGGCTACACCTTC. Translating it yields CASSLVGVKDYGYTF. The V gene is TRBV5-4, the J gene TRBJ1-2; D unresolved. Germline V gene data show CDR1 as SGHNT and CDR2 as YYREEE (reference sequence). The CDR3 sequence is 15 residues long. Trimming removed 0 bases at V and 3 bases at J, with 12 bases between.

The chain employs TRBV27 and TRBJ2-7, with D perhaps TRBD1 (6 bases). V was clipped by 5 bases and J by 5 bases, with 19 bases between them. The CDR3 is made up of 15 amino acids. Germline V gene data show CDR1 as MNHEY and CDR2 as SMNVEV (reference sequence). Here the CDR3 DNA reads TGTGCCAGCAGTCCCCAGGGGTTACCTCGGGACGAGCAGTACGTC. This sequence encodes CASSPQGLPRDEQYV.

CDR3 region: CASSKGQGVTEAFF. CDR3 bases: TGTGCCAGTAGTAAGGGACAGGGGGTCACTGAAGCTTTCTTT. The chain recombines TRBV19 with TRBJ1-1; 11 positions agree with TRBD1. This CDR3 has 14 residues. CDR1 and CDR2 from the germline V gene are LNHDA and SQIVND (reference sequence). The trim removed 4 bases at V and 4 bases at J, leaving 2 bases unmatched.

V is TRBV7-2 and J is TRBJ2-1; D not resolved. CDR1 is SGHTA and CDR2 is FQGNSA in the germline V gene. The V gene lost 1 base and the J gene lost 3 bases, with 16 bases spanning the gap. This CDR3 has 17 amino acids. The DNA of the CDR3 is TGTGCCAGCAGCTTAGGGCGTATAGGCGGTGACTACAATGAGCAGTTCTTC. It specifies CASSLGRIGGDYNEQFF.

The rearrangement joins TRBV6-5 to TRBJ2-7, with D perhaps matching TRBD1 (6 bases). This CDR3 comprises 14 residues. CDR1 and CDR2 (germline): MNHEY, SVGAGI. Trimming removed 6 bases at V and 6 bases at J, with 18 bases between. The CDR3 coding sequence is TGTGCCAGCAGCTCCGTCGACAGGCTTGGCGAGCAGTACTTC. Its protein is CASSSVDRLGEQYF.

This chain uses TRBV19 with TRBJ1-5; TRBD1 is a possible D gene (5 bases). Trimming took off 2 bases at V and 3 bases at J, with 23 bases between the two ends. The CDR3 loop spans 19 amino acids. Germline CDR1 LNHDA, CDR2 SQIVND (reference sequence). The CDR3 sequence is CASSIQTQGLWGSNQPQHF. The CDR3 DNA follows: TGTGCCAGTAGTATACAAACTCAGGGCTTGTGGGGTTCCAATCAGCCCCAGCATTTT.

V gene TRBV11-3 combines with J gene TRBJ2-1; the match to TRBD2 covers 8 bases. Germline lookup yields CDR1 SGHNT and CDR2 YENEEA. V trimming: 6 bases; J trimming: 1 base; junction bases outside the gene matches: 5. CDR3 size: 15 residues. The CDR3 sequence is CASRPGGPSYNEQFF. As DNA, the CDR3 is TGTGCCAGCAGGCCGGGAGGGCCGTCCTACAATGAGCAGTTCTTC. Together with reference TRBV11-3 and TRBJ2-1, the CDR3 gives the full variable domain: EAGVVQSPRYKIIEKKQPVAFWCNPISGHNTLYWYLQNLGQGPELLIRYENEEAVDDSQLPKDRFSAERLKGVDSTLKIQPAELGDSAVYLCASRPGGPSYNEQFFGPGTRLTVL.

This chain joins TRBV7-2 and TRBJ2-4; a possible D gene is TRBD2 (5 bases). The ends were cut back, 5 bases at V and 0 bases at J, with 17 bases in the middle. The CDR3 covers 17 residues. Germline lookup yields CDR1 SGHTA and CDR2 FQGNSA. CDR3 coding DNA: TGTGCCAGCAGCCCGGTCGGGGAGTCCCCAGCCAAAAACATTCAGTACTTC. Translating gives CASSPVGESPAKNIQYF.

The J gene is TRBJ1-4, the V gene TRBV19; D is uncertain. With 2 bases removed from V and 3 bases from J, the gap between germline ends came to 7 bases. This CDR3 contains 14 residues. Germline V lookup: CDR1 LNHDA, CDR2 SQIVND (reference sequence). The CDR3 sequence is CASSITYPNEKLFF. Written as DNA, the CDR3 is TGTGCCAGTAGTATAACATACCCTAATGAAAAACTGTTTTTT.

This chain connects TRBV11-1 to TRBJ2-3; the D is unclear. The V gene lost 2 bases and the J gene lost 4 bases, with 10 bases spanning the gap. The CDR3 spans 14 residues. Germline values: CDR1 SGHAT, CDR2 FQDESV (reference sequence). This CDR3 is CASSLRSIADTQYF. CDR3 in DNA: TGTGCCAGCAGCTTACGGAGCATAGCAGATACGCAGTATTTT.

The sample holds one count of this clone. The chain carries TRBV29-1 and TRBJ1-2, with a possible D match to TRBD1 (6 bases). The length of the CDR3 is 11 residues. V was shortened by 3 bases and J by 8 bases, with 10 bases between the two germline ends. Germline CDR1 and CDR2: SQVTM and ANQGSEA. The CDR3 region is CSVDQTGGYTF. CDR3 coding DNA: TGCAGCGTTGATCAAACAGGGGGCTACACCTTC.